One and the same sample provided the 2 T cell receptor beta chains below, sequenced in a study of OX40 agonist ivuxolimab in advanced cancers. The assay was immunoSEQ multiplex PCR, and TCRdb's table has in-frame clones only and misses some. In the table there are fewer than 40,000 clones, around 81% of which are singletons. Sample: CD4+ or CD8+ T cells sorted from blood, taken in a trial of the OX40 agonist ivuxolimab. The origin of the receptors is an adult with an advanced solid tumor such as melanoma, head and neck, liver or kidney cancer.

This sequence joins TRBV6-1 and TRBJ2-2; no clear D. Trimming removed 4 bases at V and 8 bases at J, with 5 bases between. From germline, CDR1 is MNHNS and CDR2 SASEGT. The CDR3 runs 11 residues. The CDR3 reads CASSGWGELFF. Here the CDR3 DNA reads TGTGCCAGCAGTGGGTGGGGGGAGCTGTTTTTT.

V gene TRBV18 combines with J gene TRBJ1-6, with a weak D call TRBD1 (5 bases). V dropped 6 bases and J dropped 0 bases, with 15 bases sitting between them. The CDR3 contains 17 residues. Germline V gives CDR1 KGHSH, CDR2 LQKENI. In DNA form, the CDR3 reads TGTGCCAGCTCCCCAACAGGCCTGAGCTCCTATAATTCACCCCTCCACTTT. Translated, it gives CASSPTGLSSYNSPLHF.